The 11 T cell receptor beta chains given below trace back to one sample, sequenced in a study of blood T cell repertoires in COVID-19. The table came from immunoSEQ multiplex PCR; TCRdb's copy has only in-frame clones and leaves some out. The sample yields roughly 50,000 clones, roughly 89% seen once. The sequenced sample was peripheral blood. Receptor source: a man at least 80 years old with acute or convalescent COVID-19.

This clone was seen once. V and J are TRBV24-1 and TRBJ2-1; TRBD1 matches at 9 bases. CDR3 size: 11 residues. Germline trimming cut 4 bases from V and 16 bases from J; bases unmatched to any gene: 4. Germline lookup yields CDR1 KGHDR and CDR2 SFDVKD. CDR3 nucleotide sequence: TGTGCCACCAGTGAGGGACAGGGTCTCTTCTTC. Encoded protein: CATSEGQGLFF.

J is TRBJ1-6 and V is TRBV6-5, with 10 bases aligning to TRBD1. Trimming at V came to 4 bases and at J to 7 bases, leaving 7 bases not matched to a gene. Germline V gene lookup returns CDR1 MNHEY and CDR2 SVGAGI. This CDR3 region has 16 residues. The CDR3 reads CASSFPRDRGNSPLHF. CDR3 DNA sequence: TGTGCCAGCAGTTTCCCCCGGGACAGGGGAAATTCACCCCTCCACTTT.

This chain uses TRBV6-5 with TRBJ2-5; 9 bases fit TRBD1. With 3 bases clipped from V and 5 bases from J, the junction kept 7 bases outside the gene matches. This CDR3 has 15 residues. Per germline, CDR1 MNHEY and CDR2 SVGAGI. The CDR3: CASSYSGQGRETQYF. The CDR3 coding sequence is TGTGCCAGCAGTTATTCAGGACAGGGGCGGGAGACCCAGTACTTC.

The V call is TRBV12-5, the J call TRBJ2-3, with no clear D. Looked up from germline, CDR1 is LGHNT and CDR2 is FRNRAP. This CDR3 is built from 12 residues. V dropped 2 bases and J dropped 6 bases, with 6 bases sitting between them. The DNA for the CDR3 is TGTGCTAGTGGTTTGCGGTGGGATACGCAGTATTTT. This encodes CASGLRWDTQYF.

This chain links TRBV5-1 with TRBJ2-2; D unresolved. The CDR3 consists of 15 residues. V lost 4 bases, J lost 0 bases, and 10 bases lay in between. From germline, CDR1 is SGHRS and CDR2 YFSETQ. CDR3: CASSPHYSNTGELFF. The CDR3 DNA sequence: TGCGCCAGCAGCCCTCATTACTCGAACACCGGGGAGCTGTTTTTT. The full variable domain, completed using reference TRBV5-1 and TRBJ2-2, is KAGVTQTPRYLIKTRGQQVTLSCSPISGHRSVSWYQQTPGQGLQFLFEYFSETQRNKGNFPGRFSGRQFSNSRSEMNVSTLELGDSALYLCASSPHYSNTGELFFGEGSRLTVL.

V usage is TRBV18 and J usage is TRBJ1-2; weak D call: TRBD1 (5 bases). V was shortened by 2 bases and J by 7 bases, with 11 bases between the two germline ends. The CDR3 sequence is 13 residues long. The V gene's germline CDR1 is KGHSH and CDR2 LQKENI. In DNA form, the CDR3 reads TGTGCCAGCTCACCAGAGCAGGGAACTGGCTACACCTTC. Its translation is CASSPEQGTGYTF. Full variable domain (outside the CDR3, taken from reference TRBV18 and TRBJ1-2): NAGVMQNPRHLVRRRGQEARLRCSPMKGHSHVYWYRQLPEEGLKFMVYLQKENIIDESGMPKERFSAEFPKEGPSILRIQQVVRGDSAAYFCASSPEQGTGYTFGSGTRLTVV.

CDR3 region: CVRSLPRTGSGSNQPQHF. CDR3 nucleotides: TGTGTCAGAAGCTTACCCCGCACAGGGTCGGGAAGCAATCAGCCCCAGCATTTT. The chain is built from TRBV7-5 and TRBJ1-5; the tabulated D call, TRBD1, remains unverified against the DNA. TRBV7-5 is described as a pseudogene. This CDR3 spans 18 amino acids.

The chain employs TRBV7-2 and TRBJ2-7, with D possibly being TRBD2 (5 bases). The germline V and J ends were trimmed by 3 bases and 6 bases, with 15 bases remaining between them. CDR3 size: 14 residues. CDR1 SGHTA and CDR2 FQGNSA come from the germline V gene. Here the CDR3 reads CASSLLPVAGEQYF. CDR3 bases: TGTGCCAGCAGCTTGCTCCCCGTGGCGGGCGAGCAGTACTTC.

The rearrangement joins TRBV30 to TRBJ1-4; a weak D match, TRBD1 (5 bases). CDR3 length: 14 residues. V shed 3 bases and J shed 1 base, with 9 bases lying between them. Per germline, CDR1 GTSNPN and CDR2 SVGIG (reference sequence). The CDR3 sequence: CAWRLRGTNEKLFF. The CDR3 nucleotides are TGTGCCTGGAGGCTAAGGGGAACTAATGAAAAACTGTTTTTT. Based on the CDR3 plus reference TRBV30 and TRBJ1-4, the full variable domain is SQTIHQWPATLVQPVGSPLSLECTVEGTSNPNLYWYRQAAGRGLQLLFYSVGIGQISSEVPQNLSASRPQDRQFILSSKKLLLSDSGFYLCAWRLRGTNEKLFFGSGTQLSVL.

V is TRBV27 and J is TRBJ1-1, with 9 bases aligning to TRBD1. V gave up 4 bases and J gave up 9 bases; unmatched junction bases: 6. The length of the CDR3 is 13 residues. CDR1 and CDR2 from the germline V gene are MNHEY and SMNVEV (reference sequence). CDR3 nucleotide sequence: TGTGCCAGCAGTTCCCGACAGGGGGTTAAAGCTTTCTTT. It translates to CASSSRQGVKAFF.

The chain joins TRBV6-5 to TRBJ2-5; D may be TRBD2 (6 bases). Trimming cost V 7 bases and J 1 base, with 13 bases left between them. CDR3 size: 14 residues. The V gene's germline CDR1 is MNHEY and CDR2 SVGAGI. This CDR3 is CASIPTSSQETQYF. The CDR3 DNA follows: TGTGCCAGCATTCCGACTAGTTCCCAAGAGACCCAGTACTTC.